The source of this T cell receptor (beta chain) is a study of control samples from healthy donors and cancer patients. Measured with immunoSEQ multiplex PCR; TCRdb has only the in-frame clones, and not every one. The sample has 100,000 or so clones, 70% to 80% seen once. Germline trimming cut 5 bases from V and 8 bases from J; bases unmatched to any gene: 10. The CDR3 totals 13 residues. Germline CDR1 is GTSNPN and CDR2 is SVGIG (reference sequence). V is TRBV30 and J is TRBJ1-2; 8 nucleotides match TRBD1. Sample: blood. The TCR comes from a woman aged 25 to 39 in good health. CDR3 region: CAWAGGGIFGYTF. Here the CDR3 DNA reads TGTGCCTGGGCAGGGGGCGGAATCTTCGGCTACACCTTC.